The next 24 T cell receptor beta chains were all read from a single sample in a study of shared clonotypes between healthy human individuals. TCRdb keeps only in-frame clones here, not all; method: immunoSEQ multiplex PCR. The profile shows 2 million to 2.5 million clones, roughly 92% of them singletons. Source material: naive CD4+ T cells from PBMCs. Subset denoted: CD45RA+ positively selected. Every receptor here comes from a man aged 18-30 years in good health. Some clones in this sample may be carry-over from other donors' samples.

The chain recombines TRBV6-1 with TRBJ2-3; D call uncertain. CDR1 and CDR2 from the germline V gene are MNHNS and SASEGT. With 2 bases removed from V and 7 bases from J, the gap between germline ends came to 13 bases. This CDR3 spans 14 amino acids. The CDR3 loop reads CASSEKLSTNTQYF. CDR3 nucleotides: TGTGCCAGCAGTGAAAAATTAAGTACGAATACGCAGTATTTT.

The rearrangement joins TRBV6-6 to TRBJ2-3; D possibly corresponds to TRBD1 (6 bases). This CDR3 comprises 13 residues. Trimming removed 6 bases at V and 2 bases at J, with 9 bases between. Germline V gives CDR1 MNHNY, CDR2 SVGAGI (reference sequence). CDR3 amino acids: CASSDRFTDTQYF. The CDR3 DNA reads as TGTGCCAGCAGCGACAGGTTCACAGATACGCAGTATTTT.

The rearrangement links TRBV2 to TRBJ1-5; tentatively, D is TRBD1 (5 bases). Germline V gives CDR1 SNHLY, CDR2 FYNNEI. V was trimmed by 8 bases and J by 0 bases, leaving 17 bases between them. The CDR3 is 16 amino acids. Written as DNA, the CDR3 is TGTGCCAGCGGCAGGGAGACGCCATATAGCAATCAGCCCCAGCATTTT. Its translation is CASGRETPYSNQPQHF. The whole variable domain, remainder taken from reference TRBV2 and TRBJ1-5, is EPEVTQTPSHQVTQMGQEVILRCVPISNHLYFYWYRQILGQKVEFLVSFYNNEISEKSEIFDDQFSVERPDGSNFTLKIRSTKLEDSAMYFCASGRETPYSNQPQHFGDGTRLSIL.

This chain uses TRBV10-3 with TRBJ2-7; 8 bases map to TRBD1. V was pared by 2 bases and J by 4 bases, with 16 bases of the junction left unmatched. CDR3 length: 18 amino acids. The germline V gene has CDR1 ENHRY and CDR2 SYGVKD. The CDR3 DNA reads TGTGCCATCAGTGAGCCGACAACAGGGGGGAGGTCTTTGTACGAGCAGTACTTC. This sequence encodes CAISEPTTGGRSLYEQYF.

The chain is built from TRBV18 and TRBJ1-2; D possibly corresponds to TRBD1 (6 bases). The V end lost 7 bases, the J end lost 2 bases, and 17 bases lay between the germline ends. The CDR3 runs 15 residues. Germline CDR1 is KGHSH and CDR2 is LQKENI. The CDR3 DNA follows: TGTGCCAGCTTCGGGGGGCAGGTTCCGAACTATGGCTACACCTTC. Its translation: CASFGGQVPNYGYTF.

This clone has a single count. The sample holds other DNA sequences that translate to the same CDR3. The genes are TRBV28 and TRBJ1-4; perhaps TRBD1 as D (5 bases). CDR1 MDHEN and CDR2 SYDVKM come from the germline V gene. The CDR3 sequence is 14 residues long. The V end was cut by 9 bases, the J end by 8 bases, with 19 bases between. The CDR3 DNA is TGTGCCAGTTCTTTATTGGGGGGGAAAGAAAAACTGTTTTTT. Residues: CASSLLGGKEKLFF. Filled out from reference TRBV28 and TRBJ1-4, the complete variable domain reads DVKVTQSSRYLVKRTGEKVFLECVQDMDHENMFWYRQDPGLGLRLIYFSYDVKMKEKGDIPEGYSVSREKKERFSLILESASTNQTSMYLCASSLLGGKEKLFFGSGTQLSVL.

This clone occurred once. This chain joins TRBV6-5 and TRBJ2-1, with 10 bases identical to TRBD2. CDR1 and CDR2 from the germline V gene are MNHEY and SVGAGI. Trimming removed 2 bases from V and 9 bases from J; junction bases left unmatched: 7. The CDR3 has 15 amino acids. The CDR3 loop reads CASSYVGLAGGEQFF. The CDR3 region has the DNA TGTGCCAGCAGTTACGTTGGGTTAGCGGGAGGTGAGCAGTTCTTC.

This clone showed up just a few times. In the same sample, other DNA sequences code for this CDR3. The chain is built from TRBV30 and TRBJ2-2, with D maybe TRBD1 (5 bases). Germline CDR1 and CDR2: GTSNPN and SVGIG (reference sequence). V shed 0 bases and J shed 4 bases, with 6 bases lying between them. There are 13 residues in the CDR3. The CDR3 loop reads CAWSVRGTGELFF. The CDR3 bases are TGTGCCTGGAGTGTTAGGGGCACCGGGGAGCTGTTTTTT.

The rearrangement links TRBV5-4 to TRBJ1-6; D gene ambiguous. Trimming removed 4 bases at V and 10 bases at J, with 12 bases between. Germline CDR1 SGHNT, CDR2 YYREEE (reference sequence). CDR3 length: 13 residues. The CDR3 is CASSLPGGSPLHF. In DNA, the CDR3 is TGTGCCAGCAGCCTCCCGGGTGGCTCACCCCTCCACTTT.

Only a few counts were recorded for this clone. The chain has TRBV19 and TRBJ1-1, with 8 bases matching TRBD1. CDR3 size: 16 residues. With 4 bases clipped from V and 1 base from J, the junction kept 8 bases outside the gene matches. The germline V gene has CDR1 LNHDA and CDR2 SQIVND (reference sequence). This chain's CDR3 is CASSRGAGQGNTEAFF. CDR3 nucleotides: TGTGCCAGTAGTAGGGGAGCAGGACAGGGGAACACTGAAGCTTTCTTT.

In this sample, this clone turned up a few times. This same CDR3 is encoded by further DNA sequences in the sample. The chain recombines TRBV7-9 with TRBJ1-1; tentative D call: TRBD1 (5 bases). Germline values: CDR1 SEHNR, CDR2 FQNEAQ (reference sequence). The CDR3 sequence is 14 residues long. The germline V and J ends were trimmed by 6 bases and 3 bases, with 14 bases remaining between them. The CDR3: CASSFYRSDTEAFF. The CDR3 DNA reads as TGTGCCAGCAGTTTTTACAGGAGTGACACTGAAGCTTTCTTT.

This chain joins TRBV27 and TRBJ1-5, with a weak D call TRBD1 (5 bases). V was pared by 5 bases and J by 7 bases, with 18 bases between. Per germline, CDR1 MNHEY and CDR2 SMNVEV (reference sequence). The CDR3 consists of 15 residues. The CDR3 here is CASSPLRRGEQPQHF. The CDR3 bases are TGTGCCAGCAGTCCCTTGAGGAGGGGTGAGCAGCCCCAGCATTTT.

This clone has just one count. CDR3 region: CASSVGIAGGGADTQYF. The CDR3 coding sequence is TGTGCCAGCAGCGTAGGCATAGCGGGAGGCGGTGCAGATACGCAGTATTTT. This chain connects TRBV9 to TRBJ2-3; 10 bases are shared with TRBD2. V lost 0 bases to trimming and J lost 4 bases; unmatched junction nucleotides: 8. CDR3 length: 17 residues. Germline assignment: CDR1 SGDLS and CDR2 YYNGEE.

This clone was detected once. The chain couples TRBV6-1 to TRBJ1-1; a weak D match, TRBD1 (5 bases). From germline, CDR1 is MNHNS and CDR2 SASEGT. CDR3 length: 13 residues. The V end was cut by 6 bases, the J end by 12 bases, with 20 bases between. The CDR3 here is CASRGPGAKGSFF. In nucleotides, the CDR3 is TGTGCCAGCAGGGGACCGGGAGCAAAAGGGTCTTTCTTT.

This sequence joins TRBV4-1 and TRBJ1-5, with a weak D call TRBD1 (6 bases). V was shortened by 0 bases and J by 7 bases, with 19 bases between the two germline ends. CDR1 and CDR2 from the germline V gene are MGHRA and YSYEKL. The CDR3 spans 17 residues. The CDR3 sequence: CASSQDSRRGWGQPQHF. The DNA for the CDR3 is TGCGCCAGCAGCCAAGATAGCCGCAGGGGTTGGGGACAGCCCCAGCATTTT.

In this sample, this clone turned up once. The V gene is TRBV11-2, the J gene TRBJ1-4, with D tentatively TRBD1 (6 bases). The CDR3 runs 12 residues. Germline CDR1 reads SGHAT; CDR2 reads FQNNGV. V was cut by 7 bases and J by 8 bases, with 11 bases left in between. The DNA of the CDR3 is TGTGCCAGCAAAAACGGGGGCGAAAAACTGTTTTTT. It codes for CASKNGGEKLFF.

This chain links TRBV5-1 with TRBJ1-3, with 7 positions matching TRBD1. The V and J ends lost 2 bases and 1 base, in that order; junction bases with no gene match: 3. Germline V CDR1 and CDR2: SGHRS, YFSETQ. The CDR3 consists of 15 residues. In DNA form, the CDR3 reads TGCGCCAGCAGCTTAAACAGGGGATCTGGAAACACCATATATTTT. Translating it yields CASSLNRGSGNTIYF. Based on the CDR3 plus reference TRBV5-1 and TRBJ1-3, the full variable domain is KAGVTQTPRYLIKTRGQQVTLSCSPISGHRSVSWYQQTPGQGLQFLFEYFSETQRNKGNFPGRFSGRQFSNSRSEMNVSTLELGDSALYLCASSLNRGSGNTIYFGEGSWLTVV.

The chain links TRBV5-1 to TRBJ2-7, with 9 bases matching TRBD2. The CDR3 contains 17 residues. CDR1 SGHRS and CDR2 YFSETQ come from the germline V gene. Trimming cost V 3 bases and J 5 bases; bases outside gene matches: 15. This CDR3 reads CASSSYFLAGEVNEQYF. CDR3 bases: TGCGCCAGCAGCTCATACTTTTTAGCGGGAGAAGTGAACGAGCAGTACTTC.

V and J are TRBV6-5 and TRBJ1-2; 10 nucleotides align to TRBD1. The CDR3 is 14 amino acids. Trimming took 7 bases from V and 3 from J; bases not matched to a gene: 5. Germline CDR1 is MNHEY and CDR2 is SVGAGI. The CDR3 loop reads CASTDGTGDYGYTF. The CDR3 nucleotides are TGTGCCAGCACCGATGGGACAGGGGACTATGGCTACACCTTC.

The CDR3 here is CASTLQGYEQYF. The CDR3 bases are TGTGCCAGTACCCTTCAGGGCTACGAGCAGTACTTC. The V and J genes are TRBV6-1 and TRBJ2-7, with a possible D match to TRBD1 (5 bases). Per the germline V gene, CDR1 is MNHNS and CDR2 is SASEGT. CDR3 length: 12 residues. The ends were cut back, 9 bases at V and 3 bases at J, with 12 bases in the middle.

This chain connects TRBV9 to TRBJ1-5, with 7 positions matching TRBD1. CDR1 is SGDLS, CDR2 YYNGEE, per germline. This CDR3 is 16 amino acids long. V gave up 2 bases and J gave up 0 bases; unmatched junction bases: 5. In DNA, the CDR3 is TGTGCCAGCAGCGTCAGGACAGGCAATAGCAATCAGCCCCAGCATTTT. Its translation is CASSVRTGNSNQPQHF.

V is TRBV28 and J is TRBJ1-2; no reliable D call. V gave up 6 bases and J gave up 0 bases, with 5 bases separating them. Germline V CDR1 and CDR2: MDHEN, SYDVKM. The CDR3 length is 12 residues. The CDR3 sequence: CASSTSNYGYTF. The DNA for the CDR3 is TGTGCCAGCAGCACTTCTAACTATGGCTACACCTTC.

This chain links TRBV28 with TRBJ2-2; 10 nucleotides align to TRBD2. Germline loops: CDR1 MDHEN, CDR2 SYDVKM. CDR3 length: 14 amino acids. The CDR3 bases are TGTGTAGCGGGAGGTGAACTGAACACCGGGGAGCTGTTTTTT. Protein sequence: CVAGGELNTGELFF.

The chain carries TRBV7-9 and TRBJ1-2, with TRBD1 matching over 9 bases. The CDR3 spans 15 residues. J was trimmed by 6 bases and V by 5 bases; bases with no gene match: 10. Germline CDR1 SEHNR, CDR2 FQNEAQ (reference sequence). The CDR3, as DNA: TGTGCCAGCAGCGTGAGGACAGGGGAGAGTCATGGCTACACCTTC. This sequence encodes CASSVRTGESHGYTF.